This T cell receptor (beta chain) comes out of a study of T cells in localized non-small cell lung cancer. General study results and limits: Within adjacent lung there appeared a median around 60 of the top 100 tumor clones. Measurement of T cell clonality placed uninvolved adjacent lung highest, above the level in tumor.

Of note for this clone: What it binds is unknown. An end of the junction does not agree with germline; a read error may underlie this.

Germline V lookup: CDR1 SSHAT, CDR2 FNYEAQ (reference sequence). The CDR3 has 14 residues. TCRdb's table, derived via immunoSEQ multiplex PCR, lists solely in-frame clones and lacks some. The sample consists of about 72,000 clones, almost 85% of them appearing once. This sequence was found in a female donor over 55 with stage I lung adenocarcinoma. The chain combines TRBV7-7 with TRBJ2-2; D gene ambiguous. This specimen was peripheral blood, taken before any cancer treatment. The CDR3 loop is CASSPGLNTGELFF. The CDR3, as DNA: TGTGCTAGCAGCCCCGGGTTGAACACCGGGGAGCTGTTTTTT.